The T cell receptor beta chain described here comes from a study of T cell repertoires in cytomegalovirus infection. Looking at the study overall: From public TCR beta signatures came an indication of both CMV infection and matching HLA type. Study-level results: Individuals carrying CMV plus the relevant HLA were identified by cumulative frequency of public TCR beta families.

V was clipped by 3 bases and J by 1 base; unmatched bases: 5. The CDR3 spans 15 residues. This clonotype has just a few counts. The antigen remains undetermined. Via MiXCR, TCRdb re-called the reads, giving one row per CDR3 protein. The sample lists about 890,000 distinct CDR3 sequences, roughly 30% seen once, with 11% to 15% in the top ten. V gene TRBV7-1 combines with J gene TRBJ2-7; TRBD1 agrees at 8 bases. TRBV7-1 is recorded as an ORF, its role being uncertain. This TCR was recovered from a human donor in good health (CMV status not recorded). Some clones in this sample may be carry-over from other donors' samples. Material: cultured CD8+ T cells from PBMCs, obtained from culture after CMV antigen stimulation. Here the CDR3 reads CASSSTTGVSYEQYF. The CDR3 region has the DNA TGTGCCAGCAGCTCTACGACAGGGGTATCCTACGAGCAGTACTTC.